This T cell receptor (beta chain) derives from a study of T cell responses to AZD1222 COVID-19 vaccine. The germline CDR1 and CDR2 sequences are SGHVS and FNYEAQ. The V gene end was trimmed by 5 bases and the J gene end by 1 base; junction bases not matched to a gene: 5. This CDR3 comprises 15 residues. The assay was immunoSEQ multiplex PCR, and TCRdb's table has in-frame clones only and misses some. Altogether 100,000 to 150,000 clones are present, more than 70% being singletons, with the ten largest covering 17%. Whole-study results and caveats: Compared with day 0, the breadth and depth of the Spike-specific TCR repertoire rose significantly after two doses of AZD1222. Repertoire sampling happened only post peak T cell response.

This clone occurred once. Its matching antigen is unknown. The specimen comprised peripheral blood, sampled 28 days after the second AZD1222 dose. The chain has TRBV7-6 and TRBJ2-7; 10 nucleotides align to TRBD1. The sequence came from an adult who received the AZD1222 COVID-19 vaccine. Here the CDR3 DNA reads TGTGCCAGCAGCCTGACAGGGGGCGCATCCTACGAGCAGTACTTC. Translation gives CASSLTGGASYEQYF.